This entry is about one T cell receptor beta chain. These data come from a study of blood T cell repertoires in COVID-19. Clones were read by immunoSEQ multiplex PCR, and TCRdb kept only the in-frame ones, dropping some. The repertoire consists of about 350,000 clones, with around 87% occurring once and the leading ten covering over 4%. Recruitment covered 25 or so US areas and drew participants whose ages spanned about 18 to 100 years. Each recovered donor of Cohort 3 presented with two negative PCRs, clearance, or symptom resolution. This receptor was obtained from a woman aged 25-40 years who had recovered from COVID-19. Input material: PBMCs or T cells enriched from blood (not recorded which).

CDR3 in DNA: TGTGCCAGCAGTTTGACAGGGAAAGAGACCCAGTACTTC. It translates to CASSLTGKETQYF. V usage is TRBV12-3 or TRBV12-4 and J usage is TRBJ2-5, with TRBD1 matching over 7 bases. V shed 3 bases and J 3 bases; nucleotides not matched to a gene: 1. This CDR3 contains 13 residues.